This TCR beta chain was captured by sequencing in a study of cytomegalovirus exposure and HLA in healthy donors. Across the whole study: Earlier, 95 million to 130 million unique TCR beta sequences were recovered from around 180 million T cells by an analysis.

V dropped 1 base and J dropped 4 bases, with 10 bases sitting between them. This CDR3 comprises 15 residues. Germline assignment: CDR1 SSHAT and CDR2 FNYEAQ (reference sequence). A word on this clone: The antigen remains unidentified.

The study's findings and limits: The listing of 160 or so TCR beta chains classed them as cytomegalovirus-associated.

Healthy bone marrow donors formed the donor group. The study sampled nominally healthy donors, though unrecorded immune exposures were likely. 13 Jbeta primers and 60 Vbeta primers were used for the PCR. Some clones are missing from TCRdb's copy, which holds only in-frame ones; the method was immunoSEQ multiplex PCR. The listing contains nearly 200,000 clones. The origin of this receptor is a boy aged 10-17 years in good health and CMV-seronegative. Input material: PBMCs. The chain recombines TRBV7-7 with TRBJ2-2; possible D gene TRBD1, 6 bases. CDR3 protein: CASSLGGPGTGELFF. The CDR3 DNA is TGTGCCAGCAGCTTAGGGGGGCCGGGCACCGGGGAGCTGTTTTTT.